The rows below give T cell receptor beta chains drawn from one sample of a study of CD8+CD57+ T cells in acquired aplastic anemia. From the reads, TCRdb called clonotypes with MiXCR, one entry per CDR3 protein. The sample lists about 270,000 distinct CDR3 sequences; roughly 80% were seen once. The sample was sorted CD4+, CD8+, or CD8+CD57+ T cells (not recorded which) from PBMCs. The source of these receptors is a human donor with aplastic anemia. The CDR3 runs from the conserved cysteine through the conserved F or W.

CATSRDTAVLYF,TRBV15,TRBJ1-3
CACRVAGGHATHF,TRBV7-8,TRBJ2-3
CASSLAAAPDKQYF,TRBV7-2,TRBJ2-3
CASSFDPDGTALPLHF,TRBV7-8,TRBJ1-6
CASGLGGADTHYF,TRBV7-9,TRBJ2-3
CASSLVPGEMFIRYF,TRBV7-9,TRBJ2-3
CSARRALAGGVRTDTQYF,TRBV20-1,TRBJ2-3
CASSRQAWDGYTF,TRBV7-3,TRBJ1-2
CAVRGGAETQYF,TRBV7-3,TRBJ2-5
CASSSQKSGGTGELFF,TRBV7-9,TRBJ2-2
CASSSSGTWGEYF,TRBV7-3,TRBJ2-3
CASSLTGGADSDYTF,TRBV7-2,TRBJ1-2
CATSNGQGISYEQYF,TRBV15,TRBJ2-7
CASSTVGGHTGELFF,TRBV19,TRBJ2-2
CASSLRDRRFAYGYTF,TRBV7-2,TRBJ1-2
CASGSRIGPNTGELVF,TRBV11-2,TRBJ2-2
CSVAQGFDTEAFF,TRBV29-1,TRBJ1-1
CASSPPGLRNTGELFF,TRBV7-2,TRBJ2-2
CASSLTGGVGTEAFF,TRBV5-8,TRBJ1-1
CASSRGGDLETEHF,TRBV9,TRBJ2-5
CASSSTSGGSNEQFF,TRBV7-3,TRBJ2-1
CASSSQAYEQYF,TRBV25-1,TRBJ2-7
CASSDSGGSTDTQHF,TRBV6-4,.
CASVAVSYNEQFF,TRBV2,TRBJ2-1
CASSFTSASGGETQYF,TRBV5-4,TRBJ2-5
CASSFTTSSYNEQFF,TRBV11-2,TRBJ2-1
CASSQTGSTDTQYF,TRBV6-2/TRBV6-3,TRBJ2-3
CASSLGQGTREAFF,TRBV12-3/TRBV12-4,TRBJ1-1
CASSMGRGRSNQPQHF,TRBV19,TRBJ1-5
CSARATRQRLEQFF,TRBV20-1,TRBJ2-1
CAIRGQGNGELFF,TRBV10-3,TRBJ2-2
CASSLQSVRGGIDQFF,TRBV7-2,TRBJ2-1
CAISQGGHDTDTF,TRBV2,TRBJ1-2
CASSFDSGGNQPQHF,TRBV5-5,TRBJ1-5
CASSFQRSGKSDELF,TRBV7-9,TRBJ1-1
CASSWEGGDTEYF,TRBV2,TRBJ2-3